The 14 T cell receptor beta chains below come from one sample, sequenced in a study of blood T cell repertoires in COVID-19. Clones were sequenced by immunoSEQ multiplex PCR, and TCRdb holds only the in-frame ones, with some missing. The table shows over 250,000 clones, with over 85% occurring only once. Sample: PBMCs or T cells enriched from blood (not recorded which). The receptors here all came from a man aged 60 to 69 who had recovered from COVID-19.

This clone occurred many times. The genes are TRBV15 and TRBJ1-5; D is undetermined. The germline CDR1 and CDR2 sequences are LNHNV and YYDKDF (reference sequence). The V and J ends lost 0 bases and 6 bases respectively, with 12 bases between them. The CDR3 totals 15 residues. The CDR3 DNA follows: TGTGCCACCAGCAGAGATGCGGCAGTTTTTCAGCCCCAGCATTTT. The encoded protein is CATSRDAAVFQPQHF.

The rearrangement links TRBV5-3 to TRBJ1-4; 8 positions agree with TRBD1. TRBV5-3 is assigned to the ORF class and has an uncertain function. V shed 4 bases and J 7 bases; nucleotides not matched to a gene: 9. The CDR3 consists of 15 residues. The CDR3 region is CARSRKPGTGEKLFF. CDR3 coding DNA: TGTGCCAGAAGCCGAAAACCCGGGACAGGTGAAAAACTGTTTTTT.

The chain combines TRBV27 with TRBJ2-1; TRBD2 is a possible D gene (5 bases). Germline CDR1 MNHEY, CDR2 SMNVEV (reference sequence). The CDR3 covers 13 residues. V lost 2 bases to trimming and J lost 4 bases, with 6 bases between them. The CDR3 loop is CASSLEGYNEQFF. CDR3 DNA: TGTGCCAGCAGTTTAGAGGGATACAATGAGCAGTTCTTC.

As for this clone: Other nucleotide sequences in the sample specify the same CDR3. CDR3 protein: CASSPGQNYGYTF. The CDR3 nucleotides are TGTGCCAGCTCACCAGGACAGAACTATGGCTACACCTTC. The gene calls are TRBV18 and TRBJ1-2; D possibly corresponds to TRBD1 (6 bases). The V end was cut by 2 bases, the J end by 2 bases, with 6 bases between. The CDR3 loop spans 13 amino acids. Germline-derived CDR1 and CDR2 are KGHSH and LQKENI.

The CDR3: CASSPGTFNQPQHF. CDR3 DNA sequence: TGTGCCAGCAGCCCCGGGACATTTAATCAGCCCCAGCATTTT. V and J are TRBV6-5 and TRBJ1-5, with D maybe TRBD1 (6 bases). The CDR3 consists of 14 residues. V lost 6 bases, J lost 4 bases, and 13 bases lay in between. Looked up from germline, CDR1 is MNHEY and CDR2 is SVGAGI.

CDR3 sequence: CASSHTNRGWTDTEAFF. CDR3 DNA: TGTGCCAGCAGCCATACAAACAGGGGATGGACGGACACTGAAGCTTTCTTT. V gene TRBV4-2 combines with J gene TRBJ1-1; 7 bases line up with TRBD1. Germline V gives CDR1 LGHNA, CDR2 YNFKEQ. There are 17 residues in the CDR3. With 3 bases clipped from V and 3 bases from J, the junction kept 13 bases outside the gene matches.

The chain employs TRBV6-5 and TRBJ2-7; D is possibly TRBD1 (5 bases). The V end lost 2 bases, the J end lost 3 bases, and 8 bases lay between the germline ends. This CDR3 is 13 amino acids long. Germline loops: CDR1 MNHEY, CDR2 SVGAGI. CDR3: CASSYQTGYEQYF. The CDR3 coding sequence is TGTGCCAGCAGTTACCAAACAGGCTACGAGCAGTACTTC.

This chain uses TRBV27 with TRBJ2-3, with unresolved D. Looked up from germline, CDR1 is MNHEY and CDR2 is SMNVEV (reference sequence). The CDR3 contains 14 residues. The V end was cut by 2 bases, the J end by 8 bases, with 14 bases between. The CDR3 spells CASSLSRLPGTQYF. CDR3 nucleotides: TGTGCCAGCAGTTTAAGCCGACTCCCCGGTACGCAGTATTTT.

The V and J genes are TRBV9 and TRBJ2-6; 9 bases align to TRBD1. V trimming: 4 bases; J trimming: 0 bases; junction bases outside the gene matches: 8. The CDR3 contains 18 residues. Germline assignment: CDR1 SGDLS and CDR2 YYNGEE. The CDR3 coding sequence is TGTGCCAGCAGCCCGCGGACAGGGGACGACTCTGGGGCCAACGTCCTGACTTTC. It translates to CASSPRTGDDSGANVLTF.

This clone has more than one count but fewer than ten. The CDR3 loop is CASSENRDGYTF. CDR3 bases: TGTGCCAGCAGTGAAAACAGGGATGGCTACACCTTC. V and J are TRBV25-1 and TRBJ1-2, with D possibly being TRBD1 (6 bases). The ends were cut back, 2 bases at V and 6 bases at J, with 7 bases in the middle. The length of the CDR3 is 12 residues. Looked up from germline, CDR1 is MGHDK and CDR2 is SYGVNS.

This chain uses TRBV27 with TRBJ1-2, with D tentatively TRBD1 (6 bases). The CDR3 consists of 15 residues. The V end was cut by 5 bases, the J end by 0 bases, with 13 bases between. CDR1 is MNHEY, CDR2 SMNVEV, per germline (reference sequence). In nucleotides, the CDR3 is TGTGCCAGCAGTACCCTGACAGGCGCTAACTATGGCTACACCTTC. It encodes CASSTLTGANYGYTF.

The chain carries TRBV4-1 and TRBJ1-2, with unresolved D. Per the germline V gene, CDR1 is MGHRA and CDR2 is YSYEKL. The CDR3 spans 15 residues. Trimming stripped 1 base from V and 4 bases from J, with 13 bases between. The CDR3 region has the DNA TGCGCCAGCAGCCAAGCTCCAGGTTCTCTCTATGGCTACACCTTC. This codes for CASSQAPGSLYGYTF.

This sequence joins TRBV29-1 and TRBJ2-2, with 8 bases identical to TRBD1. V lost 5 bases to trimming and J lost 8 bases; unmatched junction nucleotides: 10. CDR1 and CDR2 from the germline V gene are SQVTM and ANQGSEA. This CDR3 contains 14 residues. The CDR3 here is CSVLGQGYSGELFF. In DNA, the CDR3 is TGCAGCGTTCTCGGACAGGGTTACTCTGGGGAGCTGTTTTTT.

CDR3 residues: CASTEQGTTTYGYTF. CDR3 coding DNA: TGTGCCAGCACCGAACAGGGAACTACTACCTATGGCTACACCTTC. The chain uses TRBV7-2 and TRBJ1-2; D possibly corresponds to TRBD1 (6 bases). Germline V gene lookup returns CDR1 SGHTA and CDR2 FQGNSA. The V end lost 7 bases, the J end lost 4 bases, and 19 bases lay between the germline ends. The CDR3 contains 15 residues.